This T cell receptor (beta chain) originates from a study of OX40 agonist ivuxolimab in advanced cancers. Overall study context: People in dose escalation had one of these cancers: hepatocellular carcinoma, melanoma, renal cell or head and neck cancer.

Profiling relied on immunoSEQ multiplex PCR, and the TCRdb table lists in-frame clones only, not all of them. This sample carries about 62,000 clones, roughly 90% of them seen once, and the ten largest clones take approximately 4.8%. The V and J ends lost 2 bases and 0 bases respectively, with 2 bases between them. Germline loops: CDR1 SGHVS, CDR2 FNYEAQ. The CDR3 is 13 residues long. The sequence was collected from an adult with an advanced solid tumor such as melanoma, head and neck, liver or kidney cancer. The chain carries TRBV7-6 and TRBJ1-5; D remains unclear. The specimen comprised CD4+ or CD8+ T cells sorted from blood, sampled in a trial of the OX40 agonist ivuxolimab. CDR3: CASSLSSNQPQHF. The CDR3, as DNA: TGTGCCAGCAGCTTAAGTAGCAATCAGCCCCAGCATTTT.